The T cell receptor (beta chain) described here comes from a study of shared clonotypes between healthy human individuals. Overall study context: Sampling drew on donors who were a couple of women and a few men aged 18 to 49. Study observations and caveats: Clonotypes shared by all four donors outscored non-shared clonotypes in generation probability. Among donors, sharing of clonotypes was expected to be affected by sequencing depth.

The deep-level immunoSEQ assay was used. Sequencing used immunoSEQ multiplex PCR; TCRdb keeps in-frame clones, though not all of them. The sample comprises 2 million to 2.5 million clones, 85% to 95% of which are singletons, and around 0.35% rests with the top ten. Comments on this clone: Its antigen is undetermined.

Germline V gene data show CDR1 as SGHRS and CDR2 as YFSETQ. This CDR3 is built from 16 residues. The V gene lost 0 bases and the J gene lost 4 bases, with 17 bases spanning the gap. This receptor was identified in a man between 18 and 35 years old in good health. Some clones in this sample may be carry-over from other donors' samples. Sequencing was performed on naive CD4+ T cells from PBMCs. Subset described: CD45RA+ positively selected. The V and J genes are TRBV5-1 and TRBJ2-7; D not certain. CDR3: CASSLAPLQLDYEQYF. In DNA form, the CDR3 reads TGCGCCAGCAGCTTGGCGCCTCTACAGCTCGATTACGAGCAGTACTTC.